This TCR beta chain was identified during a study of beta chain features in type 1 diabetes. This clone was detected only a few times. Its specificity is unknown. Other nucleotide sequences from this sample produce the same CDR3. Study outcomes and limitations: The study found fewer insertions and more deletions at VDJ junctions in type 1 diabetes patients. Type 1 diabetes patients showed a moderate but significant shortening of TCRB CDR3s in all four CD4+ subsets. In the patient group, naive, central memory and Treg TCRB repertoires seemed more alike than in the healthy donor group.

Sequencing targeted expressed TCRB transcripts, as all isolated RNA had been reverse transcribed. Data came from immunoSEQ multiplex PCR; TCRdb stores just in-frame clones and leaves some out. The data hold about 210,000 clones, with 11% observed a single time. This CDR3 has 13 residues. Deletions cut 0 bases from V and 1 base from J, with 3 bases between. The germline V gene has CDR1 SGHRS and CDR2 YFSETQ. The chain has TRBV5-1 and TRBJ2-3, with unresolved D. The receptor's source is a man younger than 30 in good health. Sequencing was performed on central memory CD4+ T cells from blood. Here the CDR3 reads CASSLEGTDTQYF. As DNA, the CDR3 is TGCGCCAGCAGCTTGGAGGGCACAGATACGCAGTATTTT.